The rows below give T cell receptor beta chains drawn from one sample of a study of immune heterogeneity within non-small cell lung tumors. A single record per CDR3 protein comes from TCRdb applying MiXCR to the multiplex PCR reads. The repertoire includes about 22,000 distinct CDR3 sequences, less than 35% of them detected once, and around 3.8% sits in the top ten. What was sequenced was lung tumor tissue. All receptors come from a middle-aged man with non-small cell lung cancer. Both conserved end residues are part of each CDR3. Each record gives: V gene, J gene, clone size, D gene, CDR3 protein, CDR3 DNA. A D gene is named only where the DNA matches it firmly. Clone size is not always given. Where it is, it says once, few, many or a class for expanded clones.

>TRBV11-3|TRBJ2-1|many|NA
CASSAVRGEQFF
TGTGCCAGCAGCGCCGTTCGGGGTGAGCAGTTCTTC
>TRBV5-1|TRBJ2-3|few|TRBD2
CASSLGTSGSTDTQYF
TGCGCCAGCAGCTTGGGGACTAGCGGTAGCACAGATACGCAGTATTTT
>TRBV11-2|TRBJ2-7|NA|NA
CASSLVGAGTWNYKQYF
TGTGCCAGCAGCTTAGTTGGGGCCGGGACGTGGAACTACAAGCAGTACTTC
>TRBV9|TRBJ1-1|NA|NA
CASSVDKYGESTFF
TGTGCCAGCAGCGTAGACAAGTACGGGGAGTCAACTTTCTTT
>TRBV4-1|TRBJ1-3|NA|NA
CASSLTELSGNTIYF
TGCGCCAGCAGCCTTACAGAACTCTCTGGAAACACCATATATTTT
>TRBV14|TRBJ2-5|few|TRBD1
CASSQGQGAIQETQYF
TGTGCCAGCAGCCAGGGACAGGGGGCGATCCAAGAGACCCAGTACTTC
>TRBV20-1|TRBJ2-1|few|TRBD2
CSARETGGPAEQFF
TGCAGTGCTAGGGAAACGGGAGGGCCCGCTGAGCAGTTCTTC
>TRBV27|TRBJ2-5|NA|NA
CASSLLGQETQYF
TGTGCCAGCAGTTTACTGGGCCAAGAGACCCAGTACTTC
>TRBV11-2|TRBJ2-2|few|NA
CASSLVSPGELFF
TGTGCCAGCAGCTTAGTAAGCCCCGGGGAGCTGTTTTTT
>TRBV28|TRBJ2-7|large|NA
CASSLTGFYEQYF
TGTGCCAGCAGTTTAACAGGATTCTACGAGCAGTACTTC
>TRBV12-3/TRBV12-4|TRBJ2-5|many|NA
CASSRWDSYQETQYF
TGTGCCAGCAGTCGTTGGGACTCGTACCAAGAGACCCAGTACTTC
>TRBV3-1|TRBJ2-1|many|TRBD2
CASSHSGGDEQFF
TGTGCCAGCAGCCATTCGGGGGGGGATGAGCAGTTCTTC
>TRBV5-1|TRBJ2-3|NA|NA
CASSLSQQGKDTQYF
TGCGCCAGCAGCTTAAGTCAACAGGGAAAAGATACGCAGTATTTT
>TRBV30|TRBJ1-2|NA|NA
CAYRLNSYGYTF
TGTGCCTATCGACTAAACAGCTATGGCTACACCTTC
>TRBV7-2|TRBJ1-5|NA|NA
CASSLARGHNQPQHF
TGTGCCAGCAGCTTAGCTAGGGGCCACAATCAGCCCCAGCATTTT
>TRBV5-1|TRBJ1-1|NA|NA
CASKGPMNTEAFF
TGCGCCAGCAAAGGACCCATGAACACTGAAGCTTTCTTT
>TRBV30|TRBJ2-2|many|NA
CAWEYHAGELFF
TGTGCCTGGGAGTACCACGCCGGGGAGCTGTTTTTT
>TRBV10-3|TRBJ1-6|NA|TRBD1
CAIRPGQGNSPLHF
TGTGCCATCAGGCCGGGACAGGGAAATTCACCCCTCCACTTT
>TRBV6-1|TRBJ2-5|NA|NA
CASTQGGGEETQYF
TGTGCCAGCACCCAAGGGGGGGGAGAAGAGACCCAGTACTTC
>TRBV7-2|TRBJ1-2|NA|NA
CARSFSHLNYGYTF
TGTGCCAGAAGCTTCAGCCACCTTAACTATGGCTACACCTTC
>TRBV20-1|TRBJ2-2|NA|TRBD2
CSARAGTSGRPRNTGELFF
TGCAGTGCTAGAGCCGGGACTAGCGGGAGGCCCCGGAACACCGGGGAGCTGTTTTTT
>TRBV10-2|TRBJ2-7|many|TRBD2
CASSEPYVLTSAPEQYF
TGCGCCAGCAGTGAGCCGTACGTTCTGACTAGCGCCCCCGAGCAGTACTTC
>TRBV19|TRBJ1-2|medium-sized|NA
CASSIGTLYGYTF
TGTGCCAGTAGTATCGGGACCCTTTATGGCTACACCTTC
>TRBV18|TRBJ2-1|few|NA
CASSPSLQAHREQFF
TGTGCCAGCTCACCAAGCCTCCAGGCGCATAGGGAACAGTTCTTC
>TRBV28|TRBJ2-7|medium-sized|TRBD1
CASRTTGGVAHEQYF
TGTGCCAGCAGAACGACAGGGGGTGTGGCCCACGAGCAGTACTTC
>TRBV6-1|TRBJ2-1|NA|TRBD2
CASRGSGSSYNEQFF
TGTGCCAGCAGGGGGAGCGGGAGCTCCTACAATGAGCAGTTCTTC
>TRBV10-3|TRBJ2-3|NA|NA
CAIGKDTQYF
TGTGCCATCGGGAAGGATACGCAGTATTTT
>TRBV11-2|TRBJ2-2|many|TRBD2
CASSWGLAGEAGELFF
TGTGCCAGCAGCTGGGGACTAGCGGGAGAGGCCGGGGAGCTGTTTTTT
>TRBV28|TRBJ1-1|many|TRBD1
CASSLRQGNTEAFF
TGTGCCAGCAGTTTAAGACAGGGCAACACTGAAGCTTTCTTT
>TRBV7-9|TRBJ2-1|few|NA
CASSLWLDGIYNEQFF
TGTGCCAGCAGCTTATGGTTAGACGGGATCTACAATGAGCAGTTCTTC
>TRBV7-8|TRBJ2-7|few|NA
CASSFHHEQYF
TGTGCCAGCAGCTTTCACCACGAGCAGTACTTC
>TRBV2|TRBJ2-2|many|NA
CASREGLTGELFF
TGTGCCAGCAGAGAGGGCCTCACCGGGGAGCTGTTTTTT
>TRBV5-1|TRBJ1-2|medium-sized|NA
CASSRLGGNYGYTF
TGCGCCAGCAGCCGACTTGGGGGCAACTATGGCTACACCTTC
>TRBV5-1|TRBJ1-1|many|NA
CASSLGHRGGTEAFF
TGCGCCAGCAGCTTGGGACACCGAGGTGGCACTGAAGCTTTCTTT
>TRBV19|TRBJ2-7|many|NA
CASSVGDEQYF
TGTGCCAGTAGCGTTGGCGACGAGCAGTACTTC
>TRBV18|TRBJ1-2|NA|NA
CASLPGLLQGGYTF
TGTGCCAGCTTACCTGGTCTTTTACAGGGCGGCTACACCTTC
>TRBV19|TRBJ1-1|medium-sized|NA
CASSISDMNTEAFF
TGTGCCAGTAGTATCTCAGACATGAACACTGAAGCTTTCTTT
>TRBV20-1|TRBJ1-4|NA|NA
CSATSATNEKLFF
TGCAGTGCTACTTCCGCAACTAATGAAAAACTGTTTTTT
>TRBV6-2/TRBV6-3|TRBJ2-1|NA|NA
CASSLNRLSNEQFF
TGTGCCAGCAGTTTAAACCGACTTTCCAATGAGCAGTTCTTC
>TRBV20-1|TRBJ2-1|many|NA
CSARDGGGLGDEQFF
TGCAGTGCTAGAGATGGAGGGGGTTTGGGCGATGAGCAGTTCTTC
>TRBV19|TRBJ2-5|NA|TRBD2
CASSISVRGLAGGSREAQYF
TGTGCCAGTAGTATTTCTGTAAGGGGACTAGCGGGAGGTTCCCGAGAGGCCCAGTACTTC
>TRBV11-2|TRBJ2-5|few|NA
CASSLDRETQYF
TGTGCCAGCAGCTTAGATCGTGAGACCCAGTACTTC
>TRBV30|TRBJ1-1|many|TRBD1
CAWSVGQGNTEAFF
TGTGCCTGGAGTGTAGGACAGGGAAACACTGAAGCTTTCTTT
>TRBV3-1|TRBJ2-7|few|NA
CASSQGTSGEQYF
TGTGCCAGCAGCCAAGGGACATCGGGGGAGCAGTACTTC
>TRBV12-3/TRBV12-4|TRBJ1-1|few|NA
CASSPSTMNTEAFF
TGTGCCAGCAGCCCGTCGACCATGAACACTGAAGCTTTCTTT